The 28 T cell receptor beta chains listed next were all sequenced from one sample in a study of blood T cell repertoires in COVID-19 (dated by TCRdb to the early 2020s). Library prep was done by the immunoSEQ multiplex PCR assay. In its TCRdb copy, this immuneACCESS table keeps in-frame sequences only and misses some clones. Where compared with another copy, unresolved V genes explain less than half of these, and the others have no known cause. The sample data list hundreds of thousands of clones, and around 87% of these were observed just once. The top ten clonotypes cover approximately 1.9% of the sample. The source material was PBMCs or T cells enriched from blood (not recorded which). Receptors originate from a man aged 40-50 years in a cohort exposed to, infected with or recovered from COVID-19 (not recorded which).

J is TRBJ2-1 and V is TRBV10-3; 11 bases are shared with TRBD2. The CDR3 length is 17 residues. The V gene end was trimmed by 2 bases and the J gene end by 4 bases; junction bases not matched to a gene: 7. CDR1 and CDR2 (germline): ENHRY, SYGVKD. Here the CDR3 DNA reads TGTGCCATCAGTGAGACCGGGACTAGCGGAGTATACAATGAGCAGTTCTTC. Translated, it gives CAISETGTSGVYNEQFF.

The rearrangement uses TRBV7-8 and TRBJ2-7, with D uncertain. Germline loops: CDR1 SGHVS, CDR2 FQNEAQ. The V and J ends lost 5 bases and 7 bases respectively, with 18 bases between them. The CDR3 runs to 14 residues. In nucleotides, the CDR3 is TGTGCCAGCAGCCCAGCCGGTTGGGCATTGGAGCAGTACTTC. It translates to CASSPAGWALEQYF.

The V call is TRBV13, the J call TRBJ2-1; 7 positions match TRBD2. CDR1 PRHDT and CDR2 FYEKMQ come from the germline V gene (reference sequence). The V gene end was trimmed by 5 bases and the J gene end by 0 bases; junction bases not matched to a gene: 7. This CDR3 spans 16 amino acids. The CDR3 nucleotides read TGTGCCAGCAGCCCGAGGGGCGGGAGCTCCTACAATGAGCAGTTCTTC. This sequence encodes CASSPRGGSSYNEQFF.

The gene calls are TRBV2 and TRBJ2-7; no clear D. Germline V CDR1 and CDR2: SNHLY, FYNNEI. This CDR3 contains 12 residues. Deletions cut 7 bases from V and 6 bases from J, with 13 bases between. The CDR3 is CASKELGAEQYF. The CDR3, as DNA: TGTGCCAGCAAGGAGCTCGGCGCCGAGCAGTACTTC.

The chain has TRBV4-2 and TRBJ1-5; D not resolved. Germline V lookup: CDR1 LGHNA, CDR2 YNFKEQ. Trimming stripped 0 bases from V and 3 bases from J, with 9 bases between. The CDR3 contains 15 residues. CDR3 residues: CASSQEAANNQPQHF. Written as DNA, the CDR3 is TGTGCCAGCAGCCAAGAAGCGGCTAACAATCAGCCCCAGCATTTT.

V and J are TRBV5-1 and TRBJ2-7; the match to TRBD1 covers 9 bases. Germline CDR1 and CDR2: SGHRS and YFSETQ. The CDR3 is made up of 13 amino acids. J lost 7 bases, V lost 4 bases, and 6 bases had no gene match. The CDR3 DNA sequence: TGCGCCAGCAGCCGGACAGGGGAGAGGGAGCAGTACTTC. As protein: CASSRTGEREQYF.

The DNA for the CDR3 is TGTGCCACCAGCAGAGATCGACAGGATGAAGATACGCAGTATTTT. Protein sequence: CATSRDRQDEDTQYF. The V and J genes are TRBV15 and TRBJ2-3, with a possible D match to TRBD1 (6 bases). CDR1 is LNHNV and CDR2 is YYDKDF in the germline V gene (reference sequence). V dropped 0 bases and J dropped 5 bases, with 12 bases sitting between them. The CDR3 covers 15 residues.

The chain couples TRBV10-3 to TRBJ1-3; D is ambiguous. Trimming stripped 8 bases from V and 0 bases from J, with 8 bases between. CDR1 is ENHRY and CDR2 is SYGVKD in the germline V gene. This CDR3 region has 13 residues. The DNA of the CDR3 is TGTGCCATCTGGGCAGGCTCTGGAAACACCATATATTTT. Translation: CAIWAGSGNTIYF.

This clone appeared a single time. The chain links TRBV7-2 to TRBJ1-2; maybe TRBD1 (6 bases). The CDR3 has 14 residues. V lost 4 bases and J lost 0, with 9 bases in between. Germline CDR1 reads SGHTA; CDR2 reads FQGNSA. The CDR3 DNA reads as TGTGCCAGCAGCTCCAGGACAGCTAACTATGGCTACACCTTC. It encodes CASSSRTANYGYTF.

V is TRBV4-2 and J is TRBJ2-6, with 8 bases identical to TRBD2. V was pared by 4 bases and J by 0 bases, with 8 bases of the junction left unmatched. Germline V gene data show CDR1 as LGHNA and CDR2 as YNFKEQ. The CDR3 is 18 residues long. CDR3 in DNA: TGTGCCAGCAGCCCCCTCAAGCGGGAGTACTCTGGGGCCAACGTCCTGACTTTC. Its translation: CASSPLKREYSGANVLTF.

This chain connects TRBV9 to TRBJ2-5; 7 bases align to TRBD1. The CDR3 is made up of 16 amino acids. The germline V gene encodes CDR1 SGDLS and CDR2 YYNGEE. Unmatched junction bases numbered 9, after V lost 0 bases and J lost 4 bases. The CDR3 DNA follows: TGTGCCAGCAGCGTAGTTGAGGGGGCCTCATCAGAGACCCAGTACTTC. Translation: CASSVVEGASSETQYF.

The CDR3 sequence: CASSWGGREQPQHF. CDR3 DNA sequence: TGTGCCAGCAGCTGGGGGGGGCGGGAACAGCCCCAGCATTTT. The gene calls are TRBV21-1 and TRBJ1-5. TRBV21-1 is termed a pseudogene. The CDR3 consists of 14 residues.

The V and J genes are TRBV25-1 and TRBJ2-7, with a tentative D call TRBD2 (6 bases). The ends were cut back, 5 bases at V and 7 bases at J, with 12 bases in the middle. Germline values: CDR1 MGHDK, CDR2 SYGVNS. This CDR3 spans 12 amino acids. The CDR3 DNA reads TGTGCCAGCAGTCAGGAGGGGTGGGAGCAGTACTTC. Translating it yields CASSQEGWEQYF.

This chain uses TRBV5-1 with TRBJ2-3; the match to TRBD2 covers 9 bases. The CDR3 totals 17 residues. Germline V CDR1 and CDR2: SGHRS, YFSETQ. After removal of 4 bases from V and 4 bases from J, the junction contained 13 bases not matched to a gene. DNA for the CDR3: TGCGCCAGCAGCATTGGTGTTATAGCGGGAGTTTCAGATACGCAGTATTTT. Translated, it gives CASSIGVIAGVSDTQYF.

The rearrangement uses TRBV3-1 (or the pseudogene TRBV3-2) and TRBJ2-7; no clear D gene. CDR3 length: 11 residues. CDR1 is LGHDT, CDR2 YNNKEL, per germline (reference sequence). Trimming shortened V by 3 bases and J by 4 bases, and 4 bases separated the two germline ends. Here the CDR3 reads CASSHKYEQYF. CDR3 coding DNA: TGTGCCAGCAGCCACAAATACGAGCAGTACTTC.

The genes are TRBV19 and TRBJ1-2; possibly TRBD1 for D (5 bases). The CDR3 spans 12 residues. The germline gives CDR1 LNHDA, CDR2 SQIVND (reference sequence). The germline V and J ends were trimmed by 7 bases and 4 bases, with 10 bases remaining between them. CDR3 DNA: TGTGCCAGTACCCAGGGTCCCTATGGCTACACCTTC. Its protein is CASTQGPYGYTF. The full variable domain, rest sourced from reference TRBV19 and TRBJ1-2, is DGGITQSPKYLFRKEGQNVTLSCEQNLNHDAMYWYRQDPGQGLRLIYYSQIVNDFQKGDIAEGYSVSREKKESFPLTVTSAQKNPTAFYLCASTQGPYGYTFGSGTRLTVV.

The J gene is TRBJ2-3, the V gene TRBV14; D perhaps matches TRBD2 (5 bases). The CDR3 runs 16 residues. In germline, CDR1 is SGHDN, CDR2 FVKESK. V lost 0 bases to trimming and J lost 2 bases, with 12 bases between them. CDR3 coding DNA: TGTGCCAGCAGCCAAGATGCGGGTCACCTCACAGATACGCAGTATTTT. Translating gives CASSQDAGHLTDTQYF.

The rearrangement joins TRBV27 to TRBJ1-1; 10 bases are shared with TRBD1. The CDR3 sequence is 14 residues long. Germline V gene lookup returns CDR1 MNHEY and CDR2 SMNVEV (reference sequence). V lost 5 bases and J lost 5; bases outside the gene matches: 5. CDR3 protein: CASSPGTGETEAFF. The CDR3 nucleotides are TGTGCCAGCAGTCCTGGGACAGGGGAAACTGAAGCTTTCTTT.

V usage is TRBV11-1 and J usage is TRBJ2-7, with D maybe TRBD1 (5 bases). Per the germline V gene, CDR1 is SGHAT and CDR2 is FQDESV (reference sequence). V was clipped by 3 bases and J by 3 bases, with 9 bases between them. The CDR3 totals 13 residues. Written as DNA, the CDR3 is TGTGCCAGCAGCTTGGCAGGGAACTACGAGCAGTACTTC. Encoded protein: CASSLAGNYEQYF.

This clone has just a few counts. The genes are TRBV11-2 and TRBJ2-1; TRBD1 is a possible D gene (5 bases). The germline V and J ends were trimmed by 2 bases and 4 bases, with 24 bases remaining between them. Germline V gene data show CDR1 as SGHAT and CDR2 as FQNNGV. The CDR3 sequence is 19 residues long. CDR3 in amino acids: CASSLLFHVTESFYNEQFF. The CDR3 nucleotides read TGTGCCAGCAGCTTATTATTTCACGTGACAGAAAGTTTTTACAATGAGCAGTTCTTC. Full variable domain (outside the CDR3, taken from reference TRBV11-2 and TRBJ2-1): EAGVAQSPRYKIIEKRQSVAFWCNPISGHATLYWYQQILGQGPKLLIQFQNNGVVDDSQLPKDRFSAERLKGVDSTLKIQPAKLEDSAVYLCASSLLFHVTESFYNEQFFGPGTRLTVL.

The chain recombines TRBV5-5 with TRBJ1-1; TRBD1 matches 9 bases. This CDR3 spans 14 amino acids. The ends lost 3 bases at V and 3 bases at J; junction bases unmatched: 3. Germline CDR1 SGHKS, CDR2 YYEKEE (reference sequence). The CDR3 spells CASSYRGRDTEAFF. The CDR3, as DNA: TGTGCCAGCAGCTACAGGGGGCGAGACACTGAAGCTTTCTTT.

The V call is TRBV4-1, the J call TRBJ1-5; 10 positions match TRBD1. The CDR3 sequence is 17 residues long. Per germline, CDR1 MGHRA and CDR2 YSYEKL. V lost 4 bases to trimming and J lost 0 bases; unmatched junction nucleotides: 6. CDR3 in amino acids: CASSPGTGVYSNQPQHF. CDR3 sequence (DNA): TGCGCCAGCAGCCCCGGGACAGGGGTATATAGCAATCAGCCCCAGCATTTT.

The chain links TRBV7-9 to TRBJ2-7; TRBD2 matches at 11 bases. V lost 1 base to trimming and J lost 2 bases; unmatched junction nucleotides: 4. Germline V lookup: CDR1 SEHNR, CDR2 FQNEAQ (reference sequence). This CDR3 comprises 16 residues. The CDR3 region has the DNA TGTGCCAGCAGCTTAGGGGGACTAGCGGCCACCTACGAGCAGTACTTC. Protein product: CASSLGGLAATYEQYF.

The chain links TRBV3-1 (or the pseudogene TRBV3-2) to TRBJ2-3, with TRBD1 identical over 9 bases. The trim removed 3 bases at V and 3 bases at J, leaving 7 bases unmatched. The CDR3 is 16 amino acids. The germline V gene encodes CDR1 LGHDT and CDR2 YNNKEL (reference sequence). CDR3 nucleotide sequence: TGTGCCAGCAGCCAGGGAGGACAGGGGTGGACAGATACGCAGTATTTT. Translation gives CASSQGGQGWTDTQYF.

As to this clone: Other DNA sequences in this sample translate to the same CDR3. The V and J genes are TRBV9 and TRBJ1-2, with TRBD1 matching 11 bases. The V gene end was trimmed by 5 bases and the J gene end by 4 bases; junction bases not matched to a gene: 4. The CDR3 sequence is 14 residues long. CDR1 is SGDLS and CDR2 is YYNGEE in the germline V gene. CDR3 DNA sequence: TGTGCCAGCAGTCTAGGGACAGGGGGCTATGGCTACACCTTC. This gives the protein CASSLGTGGYGYTF.

V is TRBV10-3 and J is TRBJ2-1; 8 bases align to TRBD2. The CDR3 is 15 residues long. V dropped 0 bases and J dropped 7; count of bases not matched to a gene: 5. CDR1 and CDR2 (germline): ENHRY, SYGVKD. CDR3 protein: CAISESPGGPNEQFF. CDR3 DNA sequence: TGTGCCATCAGTGAGTCGCCGGGAGGGCCGAATGAGCAGTTCTTC.

The chain joins TRBV3-1 (or the pseudogene TRBV3-2) to TRBJ2-1, with 14 bases lining up with TRBD2. The germline CDR1 and CDR2 sequences are LGHDT and YNNKEL (reference sequence). V lost 3 bases to trimming and J lost 6 bases; unmatched junction nucleotides: 4. The CDR3 sequence is 16 residues long. CDR3 nucleotide sequence: TGTGCCAGCAGCCACCGACTAGCGGGAGGGGTCAATGAGCAGTTCTTC. Encoded protein: CASSHRLAGGVNEQFF.

This rearrangement joins TRBV9 to TRBJ2-1; 7 nucleotides line up with TRBD2. CDR1 SGDLS and CDR2 YYNGEE come from the germline V gene. Trimming at V came to 3 bases and at J to 6 bases, leaving 12 bases not matched to a gene. The CDR3 runs 16 residues. The DNA of the CDR3 is TGTGCCAGCAGCGCCGGGGGGAGCGAAAGGTTCAATGAGCAGTTCTTC. Residues: CASSAGGSERFNEQFF.